This T cell receptor (beta chain) was recovered during a study of molecular identifiers for immune sequencing clone quantification. Across the study: Naive CD8 RNA (around 20,000 or 100,000 cells) was divided into five aliquots, with four sequenced.

This clonotype has at least ten counts. The antigen is not known. TCRdb re-derived calls from the PCR reads in MiXCR, one entry per CDR3 protein. This table has 88,000 or so distinct CDR3 sequences, roughly 21% appearing once. The CDR3 spans 15 residues. Germline loops: CDR1 SGHVS, CDR2 FNYEAQ. V lost 2 bases, J lost 4 bases, and 12 bases lay in between. Findings and limits, study-wide: Clones that exceeded 20 RNA copies held over 99% of effector molecules, yet under 1% in naive cells.

The sample was naive CD8+ T cells from blood, with Jurkat cell RNA spiked in. Subset specified: FACS-sorted CD8+CD4-CCR7+CD45RA+ naive T cells. This chain links TRBV7-6 with TRBJ1-5; D gene ambiguous. The clonotype originates from a human donor in good health. Some libraries in this study had Jurkat cell RNA spiked in. The CDR3 DNA is TGTGCCAGCAGCTTAAGGTCGGGAAGGAATCAGCCCCAGCATTTT. Its translation: CASSLRSGRNQPQHF.